This T cell receptor beta chain comes out of a study of blood T cell repertoires in COVID-19. Sequenced by immunoSEQ multiplex PCR; TCRdb stores in-frame clones only, minus some. The data contain some 160,000 clones, 80% to 90% of them seen just once; the ten biggest clones take up approximately 2.9%. The trim removed 4 bases at V and 10 bases at J, leaving 10 bases unmatched. Germline CDR1 SGHTA, CDR2 FQGNSA. The CDR3 runs 15 residues. V gene TRBV7-2 combines with J gene TRBJ2-1, with 10 bases matching TRBD2. This sequence was found in a man in his sixties with acute or convalescent COVID-19. Sequencing used peripheral blood. This chain's CDR3 is CASSSQAGGYAEQFF. In DNA form, the CDR3 reads TGTGCCAGCAGCTCCCAAGCGGGGGGGTACGCGGAGCAGTTCTTC.